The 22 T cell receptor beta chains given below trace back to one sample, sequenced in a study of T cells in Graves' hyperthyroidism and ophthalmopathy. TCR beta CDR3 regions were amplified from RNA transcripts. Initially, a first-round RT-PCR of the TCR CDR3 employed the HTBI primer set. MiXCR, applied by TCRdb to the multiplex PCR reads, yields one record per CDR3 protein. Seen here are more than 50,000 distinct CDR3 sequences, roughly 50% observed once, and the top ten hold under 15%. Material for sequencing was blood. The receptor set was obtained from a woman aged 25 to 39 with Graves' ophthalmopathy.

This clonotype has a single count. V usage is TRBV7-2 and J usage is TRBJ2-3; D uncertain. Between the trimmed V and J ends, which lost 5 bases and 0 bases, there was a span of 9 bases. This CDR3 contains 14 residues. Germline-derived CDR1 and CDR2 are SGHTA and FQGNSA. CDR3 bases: TGTGCCAGCAGCCTGCTGACTAGCACAGATACGCAGTATTTT. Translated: CASSLLTSTDTQYF.

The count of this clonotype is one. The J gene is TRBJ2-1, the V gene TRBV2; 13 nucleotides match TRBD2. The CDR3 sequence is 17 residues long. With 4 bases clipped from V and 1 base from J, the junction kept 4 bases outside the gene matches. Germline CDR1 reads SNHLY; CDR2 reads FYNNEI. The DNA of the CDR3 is TGTGCCAGCAGTGGGACTAGCGGGAGTAAGTCCTACAATGAGCAGTTCTTC. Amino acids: CASSGTSGSKSYNEQFF. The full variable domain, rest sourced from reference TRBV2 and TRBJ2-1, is EPEVTQTPSHQVTQMGQEVILRCVPISNHLYFYWYRQILGQKVEFLVSFYNNEISEKSEIFDDQFSVERPDGSNFTLKIRSTKLEDSAMYFCASSGTSGSKSYNEQFFGPGTRLTVL.

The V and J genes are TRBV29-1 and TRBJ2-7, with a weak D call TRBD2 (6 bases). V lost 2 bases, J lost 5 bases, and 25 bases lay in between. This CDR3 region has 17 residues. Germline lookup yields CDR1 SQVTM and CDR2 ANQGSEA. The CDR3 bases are TGCAGCGTTGAAAGGAGGGCTAGCGAACGGAACCGACACGAGCAGTACTTC. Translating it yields CSVERRASERNRHEQYF.

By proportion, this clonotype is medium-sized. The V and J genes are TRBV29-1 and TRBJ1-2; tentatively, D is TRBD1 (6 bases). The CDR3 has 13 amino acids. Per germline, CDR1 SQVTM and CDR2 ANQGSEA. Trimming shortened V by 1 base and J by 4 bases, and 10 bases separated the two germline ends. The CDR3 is CSVEVGGGYGYTF. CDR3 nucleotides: TGCAGCGTTGAAGTAGGAGGGGGCTATGGCTACACCTTC.

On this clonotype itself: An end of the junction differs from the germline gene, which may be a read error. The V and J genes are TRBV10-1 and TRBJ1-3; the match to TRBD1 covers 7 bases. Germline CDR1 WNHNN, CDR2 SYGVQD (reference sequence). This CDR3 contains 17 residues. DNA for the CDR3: TGTGCCAGCAGTCAGGGGGACGCAGAAGCTTCTGGAAACACCATATATTTT. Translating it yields CASSQGDAEASGNTIYF.

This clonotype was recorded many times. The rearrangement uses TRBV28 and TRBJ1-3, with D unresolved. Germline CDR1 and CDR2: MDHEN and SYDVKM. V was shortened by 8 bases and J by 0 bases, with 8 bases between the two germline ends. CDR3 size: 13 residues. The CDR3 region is CASVAVSGNTIYF. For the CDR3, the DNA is TGTGCCAGCGTTGCGGTCTCTGGAAACACCATATATTTT. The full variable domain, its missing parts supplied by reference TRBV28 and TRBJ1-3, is DVKVTQSSRYLVKRTGEKVFLECVQDMDHENMFWYRQDPGLGLRLIYFSYDVKMKEKGDIPEGYSVSREKKERFSLILESASTNQTSMYLCASVAVSGNTIYFGEGSWLTVV.

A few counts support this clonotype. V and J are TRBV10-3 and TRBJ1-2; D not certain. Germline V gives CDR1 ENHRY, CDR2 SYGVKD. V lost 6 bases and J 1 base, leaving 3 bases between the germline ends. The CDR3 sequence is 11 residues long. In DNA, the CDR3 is TGTGCCATCAGGGATAACTATGGCTACACCTTC. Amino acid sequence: CAIRDNYGYTF.

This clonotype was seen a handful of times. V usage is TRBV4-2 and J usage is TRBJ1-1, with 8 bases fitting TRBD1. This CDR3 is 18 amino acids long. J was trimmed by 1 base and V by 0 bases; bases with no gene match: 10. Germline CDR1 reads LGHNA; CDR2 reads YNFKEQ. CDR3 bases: TGTGCCAGCAGCCAAGAAATACAGGGGGGGGGAAGGAACACTGAAGCTTTCTTT. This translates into CASSQEIQGGGRNTEAFF.

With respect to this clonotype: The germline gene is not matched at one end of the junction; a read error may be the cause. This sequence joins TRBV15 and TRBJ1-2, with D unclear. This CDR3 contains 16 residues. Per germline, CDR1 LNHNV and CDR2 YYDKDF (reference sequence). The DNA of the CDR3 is TGTGCCACCAGCAGAGATTTAGCAAGGGCTAACTATAGCTACACCTTC. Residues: CATSRDLARANYSYTF.

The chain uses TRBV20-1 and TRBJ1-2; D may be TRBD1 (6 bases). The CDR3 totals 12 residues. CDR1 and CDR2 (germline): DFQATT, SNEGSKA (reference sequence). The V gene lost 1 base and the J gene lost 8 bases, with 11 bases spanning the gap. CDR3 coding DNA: TGCAGTGCTAGAGTAGGGGGGGCCGGCTACACCTTC. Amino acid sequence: CSARVGGAGYTF.

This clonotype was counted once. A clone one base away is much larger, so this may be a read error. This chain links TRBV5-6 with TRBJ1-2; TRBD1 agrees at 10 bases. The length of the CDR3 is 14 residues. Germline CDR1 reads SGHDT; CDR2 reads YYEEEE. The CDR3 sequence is CVSSYGTGVDGCTF. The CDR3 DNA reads TGTGTCAGCAGCTACGGGACAGGGGTGGATGGCTGCACCTTC.

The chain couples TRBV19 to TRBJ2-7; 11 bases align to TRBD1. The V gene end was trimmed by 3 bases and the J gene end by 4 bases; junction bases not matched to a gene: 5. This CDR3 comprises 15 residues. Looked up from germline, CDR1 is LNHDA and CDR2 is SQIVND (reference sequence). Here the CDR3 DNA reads TGTGCCAGTAGTATCGGACAGGGGGCAGGGTACGAGCAGTACTTC. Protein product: CASSIGQGAGYEQYF.

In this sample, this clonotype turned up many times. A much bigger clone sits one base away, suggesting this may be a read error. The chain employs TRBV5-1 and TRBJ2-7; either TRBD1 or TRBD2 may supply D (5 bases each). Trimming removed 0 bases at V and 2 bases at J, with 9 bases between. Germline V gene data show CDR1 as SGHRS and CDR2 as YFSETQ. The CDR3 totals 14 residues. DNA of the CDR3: TGCGCCAGCAGCTTGGGGGGGACCGCCTACGAGCAGTACTTC. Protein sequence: CASSLGGTAYEQYF.

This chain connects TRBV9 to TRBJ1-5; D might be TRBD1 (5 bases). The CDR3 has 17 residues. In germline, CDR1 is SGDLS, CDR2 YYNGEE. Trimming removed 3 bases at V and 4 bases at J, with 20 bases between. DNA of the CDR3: TGTGCCAGCAGCGCGGAGGGGACTAGCGGATTTAATCAGCCCCAGCATTTT. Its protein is CASSAEGTSGFNQPQHF.

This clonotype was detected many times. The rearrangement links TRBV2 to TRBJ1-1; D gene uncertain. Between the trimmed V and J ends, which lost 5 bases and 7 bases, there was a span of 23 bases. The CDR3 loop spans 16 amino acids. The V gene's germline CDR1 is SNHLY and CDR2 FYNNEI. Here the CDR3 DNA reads TGTGCCAGCAGTCCTTTTCTAGTCGGCAAATTAGGTGAAGCTTTCTTT. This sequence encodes CASSPFLVGKLGEAFF.

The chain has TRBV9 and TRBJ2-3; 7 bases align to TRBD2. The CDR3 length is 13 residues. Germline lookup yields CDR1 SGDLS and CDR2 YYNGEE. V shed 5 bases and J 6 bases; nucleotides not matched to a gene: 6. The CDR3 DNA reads TGTGCCAGCAGTTGGGGGGGAGGGGATACGCAGTATTTT. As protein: CASSWGGGDTQYF.

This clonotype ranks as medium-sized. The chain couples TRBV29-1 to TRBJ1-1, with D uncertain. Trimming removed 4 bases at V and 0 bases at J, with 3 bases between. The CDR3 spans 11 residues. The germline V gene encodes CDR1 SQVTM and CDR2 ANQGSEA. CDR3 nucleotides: TGCAGCGTTGCGGTGAACACTGAAGCTTTCTTT. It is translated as CSVAVNTEAFF.

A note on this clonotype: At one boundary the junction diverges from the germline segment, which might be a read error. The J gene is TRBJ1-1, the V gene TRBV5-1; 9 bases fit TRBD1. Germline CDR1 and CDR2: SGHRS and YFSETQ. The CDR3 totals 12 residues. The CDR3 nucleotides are TGCGCCGGCAGCAAGGACAGGGGAATATCTTTCTTC. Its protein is CAGSKDRGISFF.

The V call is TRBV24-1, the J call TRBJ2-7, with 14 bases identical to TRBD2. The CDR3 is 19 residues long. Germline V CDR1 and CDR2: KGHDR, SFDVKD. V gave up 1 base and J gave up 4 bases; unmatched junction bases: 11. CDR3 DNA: TGTGCCACCAGTGATTTTCGGACTAGCGGGAGGAGGGATTGGTACGAGCAGTACTTC. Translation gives CATSDFRTSGRRDWYEQYF.

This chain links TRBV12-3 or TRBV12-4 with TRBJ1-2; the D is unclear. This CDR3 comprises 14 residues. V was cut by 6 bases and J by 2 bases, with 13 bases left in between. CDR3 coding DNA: TGTGCCAGCAGCCCCCTGGGCCTAAACTATGGCTACACCTTC. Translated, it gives CASSPLGLNYGYTF.

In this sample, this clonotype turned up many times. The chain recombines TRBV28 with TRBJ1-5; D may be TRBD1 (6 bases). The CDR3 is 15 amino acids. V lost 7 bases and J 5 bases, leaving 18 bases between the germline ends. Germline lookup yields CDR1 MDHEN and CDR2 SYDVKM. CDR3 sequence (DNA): TGTGCCAGCACCCCTAGGGGCAGGGGCGATCAGCCCCAGCATTTT. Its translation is CASTPRGRGDQPQHF.

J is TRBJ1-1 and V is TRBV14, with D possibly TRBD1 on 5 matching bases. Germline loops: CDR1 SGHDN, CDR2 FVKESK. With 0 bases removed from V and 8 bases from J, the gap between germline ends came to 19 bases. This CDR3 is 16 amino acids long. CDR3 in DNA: TGTGCCAGCAGCCAAGAAAGCTGGGACGGATTTTTCGAAGCTTTCTTT. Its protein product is CASSQESWDGFFEAFF.